One sample yielded the 11 T cell receptor beta chains listed below, sequenced in a study of response to subunit inactivated influenza vaccine. In TCRdb, the RT-PCR reads were re-called with MiXCR into one record per CDR3 protein. The sample consists of about 520,000 distinct CDR3 sequences, 6.5% to 8% of them appearing once. Sequenced material: PBMCs from blood, taken around 25 months after vaccination. The receptors come from a man between 50 and 75 years old who received an inactivated influenza vaccine.

In this sample, this clonotype turned up many times. This chain uses TRBV11-2 with TRBJ1-1, with D perhaps matching TRBD1 (6 bases). V gave up 5 bases and J gave up 1 base, with 11 bases separating them. In germline, CDR1 is SGHAT, CDR2 FQNNGV. CDR3 size: 14 residues. CDR3 sequence (DNA): TGTGCCAGCAGCCCCGCAGGGGCGAACACTGAAGCTTTCTTT. Encoded protein: CASSPAGANTEAFF.

This clonotype has a handful of counts. V gene TRBV5-6 combines with J gene TRBJ2-6; D not certain. Germline V CDR1 and CDR2: SGHDT, YYEEEE. With 4 bases removed from V and 4 bases from J, the gap between germline ends came to 12 bases. The CDR3 consists of 15 residues. The CDR3 here is CASSPWIGGANVLTF. As DNA, the CDR3 is TGTGCCAGCAGCCCCTGGATCGGAGGGGCCAACGTCCTGACTTTC. Looking up the rest from reference TRBV5-6 and TRBJ2-6 gives the full variable domain: DAGVTQSPTHLIKTRGQQVTLRCSPKSGHDTVSWYQQALGQGPQFIFQYYEEEERQRGNFPDRFSGHQFPNYSSELNVNALLLGDSALYLCASSPWIGGANVLTFGAGSRLTVL.

This clonotype has a count of ten or more. V usage is TRBV6-5 and J usage is TRBJ2-5; 8 bases fit TRBD2. The CDR3 runs 16 residues. Looked up from germline, CDR1 is MNHEY and CDR2 is SVGAGI. Unmatched junction bases numbered 9, after V lost 2 bases and J lost 4 bases. The CDR3 here is CASSYDPAGGRETQYF. DNA for the CDR3: TGTGCCAGCAGTTACGACCCGGCGGGAGGACGAGAGACCCAGTACTTC.

This clonotype appeared many times. J is TRBJ2-7 and V is TRBV7-9; 10 bases align to TRBD2. CDR3 length: 16 amino acids. Germline V CDR1 and CDR2: SEHNR, FQNEAQ (reference sequence). With V trimmed by 2 bases and J by 4 bases, 8 bases remained unmatched. The chain's CDR3 is CASSLWLAGERYEQYF. CDR3 DNA: TGTGCCAGCAGCTTATGGCTAGCGGGAGAGAGGTACGAGCAGTACTTC. The full variable domain, rest sourced from reference TRBV7-9 and TRBJ2-7, is DTGVSQNPRHKITKRGQNVTFRCDPISEHNRLYWYRQTLGQGPEFLTYFQNEAQLEKSRLLSDRFSAERPKGSFSTLEIQRTEQGDSAMYLCASSLWLAGERYEQYFGPGTRLTVT.

This chain connects TRBV20-1 to TRBJ2-6; D unclear. Trimming left V 1 base short and J 0 bases short, with 4 bases between. The CDR3 has 14 amino acids. CDR1 and CDR2 from the germline V gene are DFQATT and SNEGSKA (reference sequence). The CDR3 nucleotides are TGCAGTGCTAGAGGGGGCTCTGGGGCCAACGTCCTGACTTTC. Amino acid sequence: CSARGGSGANVLTF.

This clonotype was observed a few times. V is TRBV6-5 and J is TRBJ1-6, with D hard to call. This CDR3 has 17 residues. Trimming removed 0 bases at V and 7 bases at J, with 16 bases between. Germline loops: CDR1 MNHEY, CDR2 SVGAGI. CDR3 sequence (DNA): TGTGCCAGCAGTTACTCCACGACATCAACCGGGAATTCACCCCTCCACTTT. Protein: CASSYSTTSTGNSPLHF.

This clonotype has only a few counts. The chain recombines TRBV10-3 with TRBJ1-2; the D gene is possibly TRBD1 (6 bases). The CDR3 is 12 residues long. The germline V gene has CDR1 ENHRY and CDR2 SYGVKD. With 2 bases removed from V and 7 bases from J, the gap between germline ends came to 8 bases. The CDR3 reads CAISEGGPGYTF. The CDR3, as DNA: TGTGCCATCAGTGAGGGGGGGCCTGGCTACACCTTC.

This clonotype appeared a few times. This chain joins TRBV20-1 and TRBJ1-5; the D gene is possibly TRBD1 (6 bases). The CDR3 totals 16 residues. V was cut by 3 bases and J by 6 bases, with 21 bases left in between. CDR1 and CDR2 from the germline V gene are DFQATT and SNEGSKA (reference sequence). In DNA form, the CDR3 reads TGCAGTGCTAGGAAGGGGGGCTCTCTTGGGGGTCAGCCCCAGCATTTT. As protein: CSARKGGSLGGQPQHF.

V gene TRBV6-4 combines with J gene TRBJ2-2; tentative D call: TRBD2 (6 bases). Trimming left V 8 bases short and J 2 bases short, with 12 bases between. CDR1 and CDR2 (germline): MRHNA, SNTAGT. The CDR3 contains 14 residues. CDR3 in amino acids: CASGSGLNTGELFF. The CDR3 DNA is TGTGCCAGCGGGAGCGGGCTCAACACCGGGGAGCTGTTTTTT.

Ten or more counts support this clonotype. The gene calls are TRBV10-2 and TRBJ2-7; 9 nucleotides align to TRBD1. Per germline, CDR1 WSHSY and CDR2 SAAADI. The J segment lost 1 base and the V segment lost 5 bases, leaving 6 bases of the junction unmatched. This CDR3 is built from 15 residues. CDR3 sequence (DNA): TGCGCCAGCAGTAGACCGGGACAGGGATCCTACGAGCAGTACTTC. Its protein product is CASSRPGQGSYEQYF.

This clonotype was picked up many times. Being one base from a much bigger clone, this may be a read error. The rearrangement joins TRBV5-1 to TRBJ1-1, with D uncertain. The CDR3 length is 13 residues. The germline CDR1 and CDR2 sequences are SGHRS and YFSETQ. Deletions cut 0 bases from V and 1 base from J, with 4 bases between. In nucleotides, the CDR3 is TGCGCCAGCAGCTTGGCCCAGAACACTGAAGCTTTCTTT. Translated: CASSLAQNTEAFF.